This entry concerns a single T cell receptor (beta chain). The antigen is not known. The table came from immunoSEQ multiplex PCR; TCRdb's copy has only in-frame clones and leaves some out. The table shows about 26,000 clones, with around four fifths occurring only once. Germline V gene sequence: CDR1 SNHLY, CDR2 FYNNEI. This CDR3 comprises 13 residues. The germline V and J ends were trimmed by 9 bases and 3 bases, with 14 bases remaining between them. The sample is drawn from a study of OX40 agonist ivuxolimab in advanced cancers. Background on the study: Ivuxolimab, which is an agonistic anti-OX40 (CD134) antibody, was administered to the patients. The study's findings and limits: Relative to CD4+, CD8+ T cells held more expanded clones on average. Low normalized clonal expansion also occurred in some nonresponding patients.

The TCR sequence derives from an adult with an advanced solid tumor such as melanoma, head and neck, liver or kidney cancer. The sample was CD4+ or CD8+ T cells sorted from blood, taken in a trial of the OX40 agonist ivuxolimab. The V gene is TRBV2, the J gene TRBJ1-1, with D hard to call. In DNA, the CDR3 is TGTGCCAGAGGGAATCAACAAGACACTGAAGCTTTCTTT. It yields the protein CARGNQQDTEAFF.